The sequence of this TCR beta chain was determined in a study of T cells after yellow fever vaccination. This CDR3 spans 14 amino acids. MiXCR, run by TCRdb on the 5' RACE reads, gives a single entry per CDR3 protein. Of about 240,000 distinct CDR3 sequences listed, 6.9% are singletons. At least ten counts were recorded for this clonotype. The TCR was taken from a man aged 25-45 years who received the YFV17D yellow fever vaccine. This chain links TRBV21-1 with TRBJ2-3; TRBD2 reflects the table's D call only, with no check against the DNA. TRBV21-1 is flagged as a pseudogene. Sequencing was performed on CD4+ T cells sorted from PBMCs, taken 15 days after the yellow fever booster vaccination. The CDR3: CASRISGDGDTQYF. The CDR3 DNA reads TGTGCCAGCAGAATTAGCGGAGACGGGGATACGCAGTATTTT.